Listed below are T cell receptor beta chains from one sample, sequenced in a study of blood T cell repertoires in COVID-19. Sequenced by immunoSEQ multiplex PCR; TCRdb stores in-frame clones only, minus some. The sample yields roughly 240,000 clones, about nine tenths seen once. Sequenced input: PBMCs or T cells enriched from blood (not recorded which). The origin of the receptors is a man between 50 and 59 years old who had been exposed to COVID-19. CDR3s leave out the opening cysteine and the closing phenylalanine or tryptophan.

14,TRBV5-1,ASSSLIGQSTDTQY
13,TRBV9,ASSATGNQDYGYT
11,TRBV29-1,SVGTGVGYGYT
11,TRBV5-1,ASSLASDYGYT
12,TRBV9,ASSVDQGYYGYT
11,TRBV5-1,ASSFPGDYGYT
11,TRBV14,ASSQVLDTGYT
14,TRBV4-1,ASSQTGQGARDTQY
15,TRBV7-9,ASSLRGSAFMNTEAF
13,TRBV14,ASSTRTGDRYGYT
15,TRBV10-3,AISEKFGSSYNSPLH
13,TRBV5-1,ASSLDSRINEKLF
13,TRBV7-8,ASSPNPGSYTEAF
12,TRBV6-5,ASKITSEGQPQH
13,TRBV5-1,ASSRGTGENQPQH
10,TRBV5-1,ASSLGADTQY
14,TRBV7-9,ASSSPAGEGNSPLH
13,TRBV2,ASSRQGPANYGYT
14,TRBV27,ASSLSPGQGVRGYT
12,TRBV27,ASRGTGYIYGYT
9,TRBV5-1,ASRATGELF
11,TRBV11-3,ASSLVTGQPQH
12,TRBV30,AWSASNLNEKLF
15,TRBV9,ASSVVGGTTGNYGYT
13,TRBV28,ASSSPAGTVYGYT
16,TRBV7-6,ASSLGASGLGVTDTQY